These T cell receptor beta chains were read from a single sample in a study of shared clonotypes between healthy human individuals. Assay used: immunoSEQ multiplex PCR; TCRdb lists only in-frame clones, some missing. The sample has about 470,000 clones, 70% to 80% seen once. Material for sequencing was PBMCs. Receptors originate from a woman aged 40 to 49 in good health. Some clones in this sample may be carry-over from other donors' samples. Each CDR3 is given with its conserved first and last residue. Fields, in order: D gene, clone size, J gene, V gene, CDR3 protein, CDR3 DNA. D genes are given only for firm matches. Clone size is stated in some rows and not others, as once, few, many or a class when expanded.

D: TRBD2
size: NA
J: TRBJ2-1
V: TRBV6-1
CDR3: CASTRTRADNEQFF
DNA: TGTGCCAGCACCCGGACTAGGGCGGACAATGAGCAGTTCTTC

D: TRBD1
size: once
J: TRBJ2-5
V: TRBV28
CDR3: CASREQGEETQYF
DNA: TGTGCCAGCAGGGAACAGGGGGAAGAGACCCAGTACTTC

D: NA
size: NA
J: TRBJ1-1
V: TRBV10-2
CDR3: CASSEDMTTEAFF
DNA: TGCGCCAGCAGTGAGGACATGACCACTGAAGCTTTCTTT

D: NA
size: NA
J: TRBJ2-4
V: TRBV28
CDR3: CASSSPMLAKNIQYF
DNA: TGTGCCAGCAGTTCACCTATGTTAGCCAAAAACATTCAGTACTTC

D: NA
size: NA
J: TRBJ1-6
V: TRBV27
CDR3: CASSLSRVDNSPLHF
DNA: TGTGCCAGCAGTTTAAGCAGGGTGGATAATTCACCCCTCCACTTT

D: NA
size: NA
J: TRBJ1-1
V: TRBV4-2
CDR3: CASSQEPEDTEAFF
DNA: TGTGCCAGCAGCCAAGAGCCTGAGGACACTGAAGCTTTCTTT

D: NA
size: NA
J: TRBJ2-7
V: TRBV4-1
CDR3: CASSPLGGGFYEQYF
DNA: TGCGCCAGCAGCCCCCTGGGAGGGGGGTTCTACGAGCAGTACTTC

D: TRBD2
size: NA
J: TRBJ2-7
V: TRBV5-1
CDR3: CASSLDLRLAGLEQYF
DNA: TGCGCCAGCAGCTTGGACTTGAGACTAGCGGGGCTCGAGCAGTACTTC

D: NA
size: NA
J: TRBJ2-7
V: TRBV18
CDR3: CASSPVRGSYEQYF
DNA: TGTGCCAGCTCACCAGTGAGGGGCTCCTACGAGCAGTACTTC

D: NA
size: NA
J: TRBJ2-4
V: TRBV27
CDR3: CASSSTGLAKNIQYF
DNA: TGTGCCAGCAGTTCCACAGGCCTGGCCAAAAACATTCAGTACTTC

D: NA
size: NA
J: TRBJ2-7
V: TRBV27
CDR3: CASSTRVSYEQYF
DNA: TGTGCCAGCAGTACTCGTGTTTCCTACGAGCAGTACTTC

D: TRBD1
size: NA
J: TRBJ2-7
V: TRBV5-1
CDR3: CASSSDTGGEQYF
DNA: TGCGCCAGCAGCTCCGATACAGGGGGCGAGCAGTACTTC

D: NA
size: NA
J: TRBJ2-1
V: TRBV9
CDR3: CASSAQGGDYNEQFF
DNA: TGTGCCAGCAGCGCCCAGGGGGGGGACTACAATGAGCAGTTCTTC

D: NA
size: once
J: TRBJ2-7
V: TRBV6-5
CDR3: CASSPLGSDEQYF
DNA: TGTGCCAGCAGCCCGCTCGGGTCTGACGAGCAGTACTTC

D: NA
size: NA
J: TRBJ1-2
V: TRBV5-3
CDR3: CASSLVVKNYGYTF
DNA: TGTGCCAGCAGCTTGGTGGTCAAAAACTATGGCTACACCTTC

D: TRBD1
size: NA
J: TRBJ1-2
V: TRBV5-1
CDR3: CASGPGTGSGGYTF
DNA: TGCGCCAGCGGCCCCGGGACAGGGTCGGGAGGCTACACCTTC

D: TRBD1
size: many
J: TRBJ1-5
V: TRBV28
CDR3: CASSRGLHGDQPQHF
DNA: TGTGCCAGCAGCAGGGGGCTACATGGGGATCAGCCCCAGCATTTT

D: TRBD1
size: NA
J: TRBJ1-2
V: TRBV6-6
CDR3: CASSPRDSWYYGYTF
DNA: TGTGCCAGCAGCCCCCGGGACAGCTGGTACTATGGCTACACCTTC

D: NA
size: NA
J: TRBJ1-1
V: TRBV7-6
CDR3: CASSRGAGNLGTEAFF
DNA: TGTGCCAGCAGCCGGGGGGCAGGTAACTTGGGCACTGAAGCTTTCTTT

D: NA
size: NA
J: TRBJ2-1
V: TRBV6-6
CDR3: CASSWSGTEGDEQFF
DNA: TGTGCCAGCAGTTGGTCCGGGACGGAAGGCGATGAGCAGTTCTTC

D: TRBD2
size: NA
J: TRBJ2-2
V: TRBV9
CDR3: CASSPWTSGNTGELFF
DNA: TGTGCCAGCAGCCCATGGACTAGCGGGAACACCGGGGAGCTGTTTTTT

D: TRBD1
size: NA
J: TRBJ1-4
V: TRBV6-1
CDR3: CASAPGQGNIRKLFF
DNA: TGTGCCAGCGCCCCGGGACAGGGGAATATAAGAAAACTGTTTTTT

D: TRBD1
size: few
J: TRBJ1-5
V: TRBV7-9
CDR3: CASSFSGTGIQPQHF
DNA: TGTGCCAGCAGCTTCTCCGGGACAGGCATTCAGCCCCAGCATTTT

D: NA
size: few
J: TRBJ2-5
V: TRBV5-1
CDR3: CASRWGLAQETQYF
DNA: TGCGCCAGCAGGTGGGGGCTAGCTCAGGAGACCCAGTACTTC

D: TRBD1
size: NA
J: TRBJ2-7
V: TRBV28
CDR3: CASSLVLAIRGGPGQGIYEQYF
DNA: TGTGCCAGCAGTTTAGTTCTCGCAATTAGGGGGGGACCGGGACAGGGGATTTACGAGCAGTACTTC

D: TRBD1
size: NA
J: TRBJ1-2
V: TRBV6-6
CDR3: CASSHRGQGSGGYTF
DNA: TGTGCCAGCAGTCACAGAGGACAGGGGAGCGGGGGCTACACCTTC

D: TRBD2
size: NA
J: TRBJ2-1
V: TRBV29-1
CDR3: CSVQRGSSYNEQFF
DNA: TGCAGCGTCCAGCGGGGGAGCTCCTACAATGAGCAGTTCTTC

D: TRBD2
size: NA
J: TRBJ2-1
V: TRBV5-1
CDR3: CASSFGGRGYNEQFF
DNA: TGCGCCAGCAGCTTTGGCGGGAGGGGCTACAATGAGCAGTTCTTC

D: NA
size: NA
J: TRBJ2-7
V: TRBV5-6
CDR3: CASSLGPWQEF
DNA: TGTGCCAGCAGCCTCGGACCGTGGCAGGAGTTC

D: NA
size: NA
J: TRBJ2-5
V: TRBV9
CDR3: CASSVGSLGETQYF
DNA: TGTGCCAGCAGCGTAGGCAGCCTTGGGGAGACCCAGTACTTC

D: NA
size: NA
J: TRBJ1-6
V: TRBV28
CDR3: CASLEGGRSPLHF
DNA: TGTGCCAGCTTGGAGGGGGGTAGGTCACCCCTCCACTTT

D: TRBD2
size: NA
J: TRBJ2-7
V: TRBV7-8
CDR3: CASSQGLAGVRRSYEQYF
DNA: TGTGCCAGCAGCCAGGGACTAGCGGGAGTGCGGAGGTCCTACGAGCAGTACTTC

D: NA
size: few
J: TRBJ1-1
V: TRBV7-2
CDR3: CASSWTANTEAFF
DNA: TGTGCCAGCAGCTGGACAGCTAACACTGAAGCTTTCTTT

D: TRBD2
size: many
J: TRBJ2-5
V: TRBV9
CDR3: CASSAAGTSGPSPQYF
DNA: TGTGCCAGCAGCGCGGCCGGGACTAGCGGCCCCTCCCCCCAGTACTTC

D: NA
size: NA
J: TRBJ2-7
V: TRBV28
CDR3: CASSSIPDNLYEQYF
DNA: TGTGCCAGCAGTTCTATACCTGACAATCTCTACGAGCAGTACTTC

D: TRBD1
size: NA
J: TRBJ2-3
V: TRBV19
CDR3: CASSFGTGSTGTQYF
DNA: TGTGCCAGTAGTTTCGGGACAGGCTCAACGGGTACGCAGTATTTT

D: NA
size: NA
J: TRBJ2-7
V: TRBV19
CDR3: CASSIQSGDYEQYF
DNA: TGTGCCAGTAGTATTCAGTCAGGAGACTACGAGCAGTACTTC

D: NA
size: NA
J: TRBJ2-1
V: TRBV7-9
CDR3: CASSFTGDLKFF
DNA: TGTGCCAGCAGCTTCACGGGAGACTTGAAGTTCTTC

D: TRBD1
size: NA
J: TRBJ1-2
V: TRBV19
CDR3: CASSDKQGFGYGYTF
DNA: TGTGCCAGTAGTGATAAACAGGGGTTTGGCTATGGCTACACCTTC

D: NA
size: NA
J: TRBJ2-3
V: TRBV5-1
CDR3: CASSLDGDTQYF
DNA: TGCGCCAGCAGCTTGGATGGAGATACGCAGTATTTT

D: NA
size: NA
J: TRBJ1-2
V: TRBV6-1
CDR3: CATHRGGQTNYGYTF
DNA: TGTGCCACCCACCGTGGGGGCCAGACTAACTATGGCTACACCTTC

D: TRBD1
size: NA
J: TRBJ2-6
V: TRBV19
CDR3: CASRRDRVVSGANVLTF
DNA: TGTGCCAGTAGGAGGGACAGGGTAGTATCTGGGGCCAACGTCCTGACTTTC

D: NA
size: few
J: TRBJ2-7
V: TRBV5-1
CDR3: CASSLQGVEQYF
DNA: TGCGCCAGCAGCTTGCAAGGGGTCGAGCAGTACTTC

D: NA
size: few
J: TRBJ2-3
V: TRBV7-3
CDR3: CASSQTGTSTDTQYF
DNA: TGTGCCAGCAGCCAGACAGGGACTAGCACAGATACGCAGTATTTT

D: TRBD2
size: NA
J: TRBJ2-1
V: TRBV7-6
CDR3: CASGRWGREGHNEQFF
DNA: TGTGCCAGCGGACGGTGGGGGCGGGAGGGCCACAATGAGCAGTTCTTC

D: TRBD1
size: few
J: TRBJ2-4
V: TRBV4-2
CDR3: CASSQELAGGYIQYF
DNA: TGTGCCAGCAGCCAAGAGCTAGCAGGGGGATACATTCAGTACTTC

D: TRBD1
size: few
J: TRBJ1-2
V: TRBV7-2
CDR3: CASSKDRVGYTF
DNA: TGTGCCAGCAGCAAGGACAGGGTTGGCTACACCTTC

D: TRBD2
size: many
J: TRBJ2-7
V: TRBV18
CDR3: CASSLRAGGYYEQYF
DNA: TGTGCCAGCTCACTTAGAGCGGGGGGGTACTACGAGCAGTACTTC

D: TRBD1
size: NA
J: TRBJ1-2
V: TRBV6-1
CDR3: CASSEGQAINYGYTF
DNA: TGTGCCAGCAGTGAGGGACAGGCGATTAACTATGGCTACACCTTC

D: NA
size: NA
J: TRBJ2-7
V: TRBV6-4
CDR3: CASSDSLGVGEQYF
DNA: TGTGCCAGCAGTGACTCCCTCGGGGTGGGCGAGCAGTACTTC

D: TRBD1
size: NA
J: TRBJ1-5
V: TRBV19
CDR3: CASTQGAYQPQHF
DNA: TGTGCCAGTACACAGGGGGCTTATCAGCCCCAGCATTTT

D: NA
size: NA
J: TRBJ1-2
V: TRBV7-9
CDR3: CASSWDEGGYTF
DNA: TGTGCCAGCAGCTGGGACGAGGGTGGCTACACCTTC

D: NA
size: NA
J: TRBJ1-4
V: TRBV29-1
CDR3: CSVVGTPGEKLFF
DNA: TGCAGCGTTGTTGGGACCCCCGGGGAAAAACTGTTTTTT